The 3 T cell receptor beta chains listed next were all sequenced from one sample in a study of blood T cell repertoires in COVID-19. Produced via immunoSEQ multiplex PCR; TCRdb's table is partial and in-frame only. This table has 500,000 or so clones, about 85% appearing once. Sequenced material: PBMCs or T cells enriched from blood (not recorded which). These TCRs come from a young woman who had recovered from COVID-19.

In DNA form, the CDR3 reads TGTGCCAGTAGTATAGCCGGGACAGGGGCCGGCGAGCAGTACTTC. Residues: CASSIAGTGAGEQYF. The chain combines TRBV19 with TRBJ2-7, with 10 bases that match TRBD1. The ends lost 1 base at V and 6 bases at J; junction bases unmatched: 6. This CDR3 has 15 residues. Germline V lookup: CDR1 LNHDA, CDR2 SQIVND (reference sequence).

This rearrangement joins TRBV5-5 to TRBJ1-3; 7 nucleotides agree with TRBD1. Per germline, CDR1 SGHKS and CDR2 YYEKEE (reference sequence). The CDR3 contains 15 residues. Losses at the gene ends were 3 bases for V and 3 bases for J; bases not matched to a gene: 6. CDR3 DNA sequence: TGTGCCAGCAGCTCTCACCGGGACAGTGGAAACACCATATATTTT. It specifies CASSSHRDSGNTIYF.

The chain employs TRBV6-5 and TRBJ2-7; a possible D gene is TRBD2 (6 bases). V was trimmed by 7 bases and J by 3 bases, leaving 19 bases between them. Germline V gives CDR1 MNHEY, CDR2 SVGAGI. The CDR3 has 15 amino acids. CDR3 residues: CASTVRRDRFYEQYF. The CDR3 DNA reads TGTGCCAGCACTGTACGGAGGGACCGCTTCTACGAGCAGTACTTC.